This T cell receptor beta chain appears in the sequencing data of a study of blood T cell repertoires in COVID-19. Germline CDR1 and CDR2: SGDLS and YYNGEE. The junction had 3 bases not matched to a gene; V was cut back by 0 bases and J by 0 bases. This CDR3 contains 17 residues. Sequenced by immunoSEQ multiplex PCR; TCRdb stores in-frame clones only, minus some. Of some 70,000 clones detected, roughly 84% appear once; the ten largest clones hold about 7%. J is TRBJ1-3 and V is TRBV9; 10 bases line up with TRBD1. The specimen was peripheral blood. The origin of this receptor is a man aged 45 to 65 with active COVID-19. In DNA form, the CDR3 reads TGTGCCAGCAGCGTAGGGGGACAGGGGAGCTCTGGAAACACCATATATTTT. Translated, it gives CASSVGGQGSSGNTIYF.